Shown below are 10 T cell receptor beta chains from a single sample sequenced in a study of OX40 agonist ivuxolimab in advanced cancers. The protocol was immunoSEQ multiplex PCR, while the TCRdb copy is restricted to in-frame clones and leaves out a portion. Of some 90,000 clones in the sample, roughly 84% are singletons; the top ten hold under 0.35%. Sequenced material: CD4+ or CD8+ T cells sorted from blood, taken in a trial of the OX40 agonist ivuxolimab. The source of these receptors is an adult with an advanced solid tumor such as melanoma, head and neck, liver or kidney cancer.

This clone was recorded a few times. The chain is built from TRBV5-4 and TRBJ1-5; D not resolved. The length of the CDR3 is 15 residues. The ends were cut back, 4 bases at V and 6 bases at J, with 17 bases in the middle. Germline V gene data show CDR1 as SGHNT and CDR2 as YYREEE (reference sequence). CDR3 loop: CASSSDGLAGQPQHF. The CDR3, as DNA: TGTGCCAGCAGCAGTGACGGGTTAGCAGGTCAGCCCCAGCATTTT.

This clone was picked up a small number of times. The chain joins TRBV27 to TRBJ1-6; D call uncertain. The germline V gene has CDR1 MNHEY and CDR2 SMNVEV (reference sequence). This CDR3 is built from 10 residues. V dropped 2 bases and J dropped 15 bases, with 5 bases sitting between them. The CDR3 protein is CASSLRLLHF. Here the CDR3 DNA reads TGTGCCAGCAGTTTAAGGCTCCTCCACTTT.

V gene TRBV7-8 combines with J gene TRBJ1-2; D is undetermined. Trimming took off 3 bases at V and 4 bases at J, with 6 bases between the two ends. Germline assignment: CDR1 SGHVS and CDR2 FQNEAQ. CDR3 length equals 12 residues. The CDR3 loop reads CASSLDPYGYTF. The CDR3 DNA follows: TGTGCCAGCAGCTTGGACCCCTATGGCTACACCTTC.

The genes are TRBV2 and TRBJ2-3; weak D call: TRBD1 (6 bases). Trimming left V 9 bases short and J 2 bases short, with 12 bases between. This CDR3 spans 13 amino acids. The germline CDR1 and CDR2 sequences are SNHLY and FYNNEI. As DNA, the CDR3 is TGTGCCAGTGGGACACCTATCACAGATACGCAGTATTTT. As protein: CASGTPITDTQYF.

The chain couples TRBV19 to TRBJ2-7, with TRBD1 identical over 9 bases. The CDR3 is 13 residues long. With 11 bases clipped from V and 5 bases from J, the junction kept 10 bases outside the gene matches. The germline V gene has CDR1 LNHDA and CDR2 SQIVND (reference sequence). The CDR3 reads CAVTGTGRNEQYF. CDR3 nucleotide sequence: TGTGCCGTAACGGGGACAGGGCGGAACGAGCAGTACTTC. The complete variable domain, with remaining parts taken from reference TRBV19 and TRBJ2-7, reads DGGITQSPKYLFRKEGQNVTLSCEQNLNHDAMYWYRQDPGQGLRLIYYSQIVNDFQKGDIAEGYSVSREKKESFPLTVTSAQKNPTAFYLCAVTGTGRNEQYFGPGTRLTVT.

The chain couples TRBV19 to TRBJ1-2, with D perhaps TRBD1 (6 bases). The CDR3 is made up of 15 amino acids. Trimming pared 7 bases from V and 2 bases from J, leaving 17 bases between. Looked up from germline, CDR1 is LNHDA and CDR2 is SQIVND (reference sequence). The CDR3 region has the DNA TGTGCCAGTATCAGTGGTGGGGGGCTCAACTATGGCTACACCTTC. Translated: CASISGGGLNYGYTF.

The chain combines TRBV6-5 with TRBJ1-1, with D perhaps matching TRBD1 (5 bases). CDR3 length: 14 residues. Germline-derived CDR1 and CDR2 are MNHEY and SVGAGI. V lost 2 bases, J lost 3 bases, and 10 bases lay in between. CDR3 bases: TGTGCCAGCAGTTACGCGACAGCGGACACTGAAGCTTTCTTT. Translated, it gives CASSYATADTEAFF.

CDR3 amino acids: CASSSGSRAGLYEQYF. The CDR3 DNA is TGTGCCAGCAGCTCGGGATCCCGGGCAGGGCTCTACGAGCAGTACTTC. The chain links TRBV5-6 to TRBJ2-7; either TRBD1 or TRBD2 may supply D (5 bases each). The V and J ends lost 3 bases and 3 bases respectively, with 19 bases between them. Germline-derived CDR1 and CDR2 are SGHDT and YYEEEE. The CDR3 is 16 residues long.

The rearrangement joins TRBV7-9 to TRBJ1-6, with D hard to call. V lost 0 bases to trimming and J lost 9 bases, with 9 bases between them. CDR1 is SEHNR and CDR2 is FQNEAQ in the germline V gene (reference sequence). CDR3 length: 14 residues. The CDR3 region is CASSLANVFSPLHF. The CDR3 DNA sequence: TGTGCCAGCAGCTTAGCTAACGTCTTTTCACCCCTCCACTTT.

The sample holds many counts of this clone. This chain connects TRBV7-2 to TRBJ2-2; 7 bases line up with TRBD1. The trim removed 5 bases at V and 3 bases at J, leaving 6 bases unmatched. Germline CDR1 SGHTA, CDR2 FQGNSA. The CDR3 is made up of 15 amino acids. CDR3 loop: CASSRDRVDTGELFF. CDR3 nucleotides: TGTGCCAGCAGCCGTGACAGGGTGGACACCGGGGAGCTGTTTTTT.